Each of the 30 T cell receptor beta chains below was sequenced from the same sample in a study of vaccination effects on CD4 cells after COVID-19. Antigen specificity for these receptors is unknown. Profiling relied on immunoSEQ multiplex PCR, and the TCRdb table lists in-frame clones only, not all of them. This repertoire shows 10,000 or so clones, approximately 74% found once; its top ten account for 24%. Prior to sequencing, the ViraFEST assay stimulated PBMC with viral peptide pools, which expanded the antigen-specific CD4+ T cells. Subsequent to less than eleven days of culture, CD4+ T cells were isolated. The sample consisted of CD4+ T cells from PBMCs cultured with HCoV-229E spike peptides, taken before COVID-19 vaccination. All receptors come from a human donor who received a COVID-19 vaccine.

The genes are TRBV27 and TRBJ2-1, with D perhaps matching TRBD1 (5 bases). Deletions cut 5 bases from V and 0 bases from J, with 14 bases between. Germline CDR1 is MNHEY and CDR2 is SMNVEV (reference sequence). CDR3 length equals 16 residues. CDR3 nucleotide sequence: TGTGCCAGCAGTAGGGGAAAAAAGAGCTCCTACAATGAGCAGTTCTTC. Its protein product is CASSRGKKSSYNEQFF.

The chain combines TRBV5-6 with TRBJ1-6; 9 bases fit TRBD1. This CDR3 contains 14 residues. Germline V gene data show CDR1 as SGHDT and CDR2 as YYEEEE. The J segment lost 10 bases and the V segment lost 2 bases, leaving 4 bases of the junction unmatched. CDR3 in amino acids: CASSFGTGSSPLHF. CDR3 coding DNA: TGTGCCAGCAGCTTCGGGACAGGGAGCTCACCCCTCCACTTT.

This clone was found once. This sequence joins TRBV6-1 and TRBJ1-2; TRBD1 aligns across 9 bases. The germline gives CDR1 MNHNS, CDR2 SASEGT. The V gene end was trimmed by 2 bases and the J gene end by 2 bases; junction bases not matched to a gene: 3. The CDR3 is 15 amino acids. CDR3 loop: CASSEPGTGNYGYTF. In DNA form, the CDR3 reads TGTGCCAGCAGTGAACCAGGGACAGGGAACTATGGCTACACCTTC.

By share, this clone ranks as medium-sized. The V gene is TRBV9, the J gene TRBJ2-3; no reliable D call. This CDR3 is 15 amino acids long. The ends were cut back, 0 bases at V and 0 bases at J, with 8 bases in the middle. Germline V CDR1 and CDR2: SGDLS, YYNGEE. CDR3 sequence: CASSVVPASTDTQYF. The CDR3 DNA is TGTGCCAGCAGCGTAGTACCCGCTAGCACAGATACGCAGTATTTT.

The chain recombines TRBV10-3 with TRBJ2-1, with D maybe TRBD1 (6 bases). Germline V CDR1 and CDR2: ENHRY, SYGVKD. Deletions cut 10 bases from V and 7 bases from J, with 23 bases between. CDR3 size: 15 residues. CDR3: CATLTRAGEVNEQFF. The CDR3 DNA sequence: TGTGCCACCCTCACCCGGGCAGGGGAAGTTAATGAGCAGTTCTTC.

This chain links TRBV4-3 with TRBJ1-2; D is ambiguous. The CDR3 spans 14 residues. The germline V gene encodes CDR1 LGHNA and CDR2 YSLEER. Between the trimmed V and J ends, which lost 4 bases and 0 bases, there was a span of 9 bases. CDR3 DNA: TGCGCCAGCAGCCCGTCCAGAGCTAACTATGGCTACACCTTC. Protein product: CASSPSRANYGYTF.

The chain combines TRBV28 with TRBJ1-6; no firm D call. The germline gives CDR1 MDHEN, CDR2 SYDVKM. This CDR3 has 14 residues. V was clipped by 1 base and J by 9 bases, with 10 bases between them. CDR3 loop: CASSLFGESSPLHF. In DNA, the CDR3 is TGTGCCAGCAGTTTATTTGGGGAAAGTTCACCCCTCCACTTT.

This sequence joins TRBV10-3 and TRBJ1-3; D remains ambiguous. The CDR3 runs to 14 residues. V was cut by 8 bases and J by 4 bases, with 15 bases left in between. The germline gives CDR1 ENHRY, CDR2 SYGVKD. The CDR3 region is CAISGRLLGNTIYF. The CDR3 nucleotides are TGTGCCATCTCGGGCAGGCTGCTAGGAAACACCATATATTTT.

The chain uses TRBV19 and TRBJ2-2; TRBD1 aligns across 7 bases. The CDR3 spans 14 residues. Germline trimming cut 6 bases from V and 0 bases from J; bases unmatched to any gene: 1. From germline, CDR1 is LNHDA and CDR2 SQIVND (reference sequence). DNA for the CDR3: TGTGCCAGTAGGGACAGGACGAACACCGGGGAGCTGTTTTTT. Translating it yields CASRDRTNTGELFF.

The V call is TRBV6-2 or TRBV6-3, the J call TRBJ1-6; no definite D call. Germline CDR1 is MNHEY and CDR2 is SVGEGT. There are 14 residues in the CDR3. V lost 4 bases and J 7 bases, leaving 11 bases between the germline ends. CDR3: CASSLTGRNSPLHF. DNA of the CDR3: TGTGCCAGCAGTTTGACCGGGCGGAATTCACCCCTCCACTTT.

The J gene is TRBJ1-4, the V gene TRBV5-1, with 7 bases lining up with TRBD1. CDR1 SGHRS and CDR2 YFSETQ come from the germline V gene. This CDR3 has 14 residues. Germline trimming cut 4 bases from V and 5 bases from J; bases unmatched to any gene: 5. The CDR3 reads CASSGGQPNEKLFF. For the CDR3, the DNA is TGCGCCAGCAGCGGGGGACAGCCGAATGAAAAACTGTTTTTT.

V usage is TRBV30 and J usage is TRBJ2-1, with 7 nucleotides matching TRBD1. This CDR3 spans 12 amino acids. V was clipped by 7 bases and J by 6 bases; unmatched bases: 6. CDR1 GTSNPN and CDR2 SVGIG come from the germline V gene (reference sequence). Written as DNA, the CDR3 is TGTGCCTTGACAGGGTACGGCAATGAGCAGTTCTTC. As protein: CALTGYGNEQFF.

The V and J genes are TRBV4-2 and TRBJ2-7, with 12 bases that match TRBD1. Trimming took 0 bases from V and 6 from J; bases not matched to a gene: 6. There are 16 residues in the CDR3. The germline V gene has CDR1 LGHNA and CDR2 YNFKEQ. This CDR3 is CASSQDGGTGGFEQYF. CDR3 nucleotides: TGTGCCAGCAGCCAAGATGGCGGGACAGGGGGCTTCGAGCAGTACTTC.

The chain recombines TRBV2 with TRBJ2-1; no definite D call. Germline CDR1 reads SNHLY; CDR2 reads FYNNEI. The CDR3 totals 11 residues. Trimming pared 4 bases from V and 4 bases from J, leaving 2 bases between. CDR3 in DNA: TGTGCCAGCAGTGTTTACAATGAGCAGTTCTTC. It yields the protein CASSVYNEQFF.

This CDR3 reads CASSSGQPNTGELFF. The DNA for the CDR3 is TGTGCCAGCAGCTCGGGACAGCCGAACACCGGGGAGCTGTTTTTT. This chain links TRBV5-5 with TRBJ2-2; 7 bases agree with TRBD1. The CDR3 is 15 amino acids. J was trimmed by 0 bases and V by 3 bases; bases with no gene match: 2. The germline V gene has CDR1 SGHKS and CDR2 YYEKEE (reference sequence). The full variable domain, with the rest looked up from reference TRBV5-5 and TRBJ2-2, is DAGVTQSPTHLIKTRGQQVTLRCSPISGHKSVSWYQQVLGQGPQFIFQYYEKEERGRGNFPDRFSARQFPNYSSELNVNALLLGDSALYLCASSSGQPNTGELFFGEGSRLTVL.

This clone was counted a few times. The rearrangement uses TRBV29-1 and TRBJ1-1; a possible D gene is TRBD1 (5 bases). V lost 0 bases and J lost 1, with 12 bases in between. Germline CDR1 SQVTM, CDR2 ANQGSEA. This CDR3 is built from 15 residues. CDR3 sequence: CSVEDEWGGNTEAFF. DNA of the CDR3: TGCAGCGTTGAAGATGAGTGGGGCGGGAACACTGAAGCTTTCTTT.

The chain has TRBV18 and TRBJ1-3; D not certain. The CDR3 totals 15 residues. Trimming removed 2 bases from V and 0 bases from J, with 8 bases in between. Germline values: CDR1 KGHSH, CDR2 LQKENI. CDR3 nucleotide sequence: TGTGCCAGCTCACCAAACGAGTTCTCTGGAAACACCATATATTTT. Protein: CASSPNEFSGNTIYF.

The CDR3 bases are TGCGCCAGCAGCTTACAGGGGTCCGCAGAGACCCAGTACTTC. Protein: CASSLQGSAETQYF. This chain uses TRBV5-1 with TRBJ2-5, with 7 bases lining up with TRBD1. The CDR3 contains 14 residues. In germline, CDR1 is SGHRS, CDR2 YFSETQ. V lost 2 bases to trimming and J lost 4 bases; unmatched junction nucleotides: 5.

This clone was observed once. This chain joins TRBV7-6 and TRBJ2-5; no firm D call. The CDR3 runs 15 residues. Per the germline V gene, CDR1 is SGHVS and CDR2 is FNYEAQ. V was shortened by 3 bases and J by 1 base, with 12 bases between the two germline ends. The DNA of the CDR3 is TGTGCCAGCAGCTTCAGGTCGGATAGCCAAGAGACCCAGTACTTC. Encoded protein: CASSFRSDSQETQYF.

The V gene is TRBV19, the J gene TRBJ2-1; 15 nucleotides agree with TRBD2. After removal of 5 bases from V and 7 bases from J, the junction contained 6 bases not matched to a gene. In germline, CDR1 is LNHDA, CDR2 SQIVND (reference sequence). The length of the CDR3 is 16 residues. The CDR3 DNA reads as TGTGCCAGTAGTCCCCGGACTAGCGGGGGGGGTAATGAGCAGTTCTTC. This codes for CASSPRTSGGGNEQFF.

The chain carries TRBV9 and TRBJ2-1, with 11 bases fitting TRBD2. Germline-derived CDR1 and CDR2 are SGDLS and YYNGEE. V was clipped by 4 bases and J by 2 bases; unmatched bases: 5. This CDR3 is built from 16 residues. The CDR3 sequence: CASSSSSGRTYNEQFF. CDR3 DNA: TGTGCCAGCAGCTCCTCTAGCGGGAGGACCTACAATGAGCAGTTCTTC.

Only one count was recorded for this clone. The gene calls are TRBV29-1 and TRBJ1-2; 8 bases are shared with TRBD1. The V segment lost 6 bases and the J segment 4 bases; nucleotides outside the gene matches: 13. The germline CDR1 and CDR2 sequences are SQVTM and ANQGSEA. The CDR3 totals 15 residues. This chain's CDR3 is CSVHEPGTGLYGYTF. The CDR3 DNA follows: TGCAGCGTCCATGAGCCCGGGACAGGACTCTATGGCTACACCTTC.

This chain joins TRBV28 and TRBJ2-7, with D possibly being TRBD1 or TRBD2 (6 bases each). Germline V CDR1 and CDR2: MDHEN, SYDVKM. V was pared by 2 bases and J by 5 bases, with 13 bases between. CDR3 length: 14 amino acids. The CDR3 bases are TGTGCCAGCAGTTTAGGGGGGCAGGGCAACGAGCAGTACTTC. Amino acid sequence: CASSLGGQGNEQYF.

The chain recombines TRBV6-5 with TRBJ2-3; D is perhaps TRBD1 (6 bases). The CDR3 extends over 13 amino acids. CDR1 MNHEY and CDR2 SVGAGI come from the germline V gene. V dropped 7 bases and J dropped 3 bases, with 11 bases sitting between them. The CDR3: CASTGRGTDTQYF. In DNA, the CDR3 is TGTGCCAGCACCGGCAGGGGAACAGATACGCAGTATTTT.

This clone has just a few counts. This chain connects TRBV28 to TRBJ1-5; 9 bases are a match to TRBD1. Trimming removed 6 bases from V and 7 bases from J; junction bases left unmatched: 7. There are 14 residues in the CDR3. The germline V gene encodes CDR1 MDHEN and CDR2 SYDVKM. The CDR3 coding sequence is TGTGCCAGCAGCCACGGACAGGGGCTGCAGCCCCAGCATTTT. It is translated as CASSHGQGLQPQHF.

The chain combines TRBV3-1 (or the pseudogene TRBV3-2) with TRBJ1-1; D call uncertain. The CDR3 covers 15 residues. CDR1 is LGHDT and CDR2 is YNNKEL in the germline V gene (reference sequence). Trimming shortened V by 0 bases and J by 5 bases, and 13 bases separated the two germline ends. The CDR3 loop reads CASSQDRVRRTEAFF. DNA for the CDR3: TGTGCCAGCAGCCAAGATAGGGTTCGGAGGACTGAAGCTTTCTTT.

The gene calls are TRBV4-2 and TRBJ2-3; TRBD2 matches at 8 bases. The J segment lost 3 bases and the V segment lost 0 bases, leaving 5 bases of the junction unmatched. This CDR3 is 16 amino acids long. Germline V gives CDR1 LGHNA, CDR2 YNFKEQ. The DNA for the CDR3 is TGTGCCAGCAGCCAAGACTTCGGGGGGGCGACAGATACGCAGTATTTT. Translated, it gives CASSQDFGGATDTQYF.

The chain carries TRBV28 and TRBJ2-7, with D possibly being TRBD1 (5 bases). Trimming shortened V by 5 bases and J by 5 bases, and 10 bases separated the two germline ends. From germline, CDR1 is MDHEN and CDR2 SYDVKM. CDR3 size: 12 residues. The CDR3 DNA follows: TGTGCCAGCAGTACCCAGGGAAACGAGCAGTACTTC. It yields the protein CASSTQGNEQYF.

This clone was found once. This sequence joins TRBV7-6 and TRBJ2-1; 14 bases are shared with TRBD2. CDR1 and CDR2 (germline): SGHVS, FNYEAQ. The trim removed 3 bases at V and 8 bases at J, leaving 6 bases unmatched. This CDR3 comprises 16 residues. CDR3 in DNA: TGTGCCAGCAGCTTCGGGACTAGCGGGAGTTCGGATGAGCAGTTCTTC. Its translation is CASSFGTSGSSDEQFF.

V gene TRBV5-1 combines with J gene TRBJ1-2; TRBD1 aligns across 10 bases. This CDR3 has 15 residues. V lost 4 bases and J lost 7; bases outside the gene matches: 10. The germline gives CDR1 SGHRS, CDR2 YFSETQ. The CDR3 bases are TGCGCCAGCAGCAGTCCCGACAGGGGGCTTTCTGGCTACACCTTC. This encodes CASSSPDRGLSGYTF.